A single sample gave rise to the 26 T cell receptor beta chains below, sequenced in a study of blood T cell repertoires in COVID-19. Some clones are missing from TCRdb's copy, which holds only in-frame ones; the method was immunoSEQ multiplex PCR. The top ten hold approximately 15% of the sample, which has about 59,000 clones, 80% to 95% seen once. The sequenced sample consisted of peripheral blood. All receptors derive from an older man with acute or convalescent COVID-19.

This clone was seen a single time. The chain carries TRBV4-1 and TRBJ1-2, with 8 bases lining up with TRBD1. This CDR3 is built from 13 residues. Unmatched junction bases numbered 8, after V lost 6 bases and J lost 8 bases. Per the germline V gene, CDR1 is MGHRA and CDR2 is YSYEKL. The CDR3 bases are TGCGCCAGCAGTCCCCAGGGGGCGTGGGGCTACACCTTC. Translated: CASSPQGAWGYTF.

V and J are TRBV15 and TRBJ2-2; 7 bases match TRBD2. J was trimmed by 5 bases and V by 5 bases; bases with no gene match: 2. Germline CDR1 is LNHNV and CDR2 is YYDKDF (reference sequence). The CDR3 is made up of 13 amino acids. For the CDR3, the DNA is TGTGCCACCAGCGGGGGAGGGACCGGGGAGCTGTTTTTT. Its translation: CATSGGGTGELFF.

The J gene is TRBJ1-5, the V gene TRBV19, with D tentatively TRBD1 (6 bases). CDR3 length equals 14 residues. CDR1 and CDR2 (germline): LNHDA, SQIVND (reference sequence). V lost 3 bases and J 5 bases, leaving 11 bases between the germline ends. This CDR3 reads CASSIEQGYQPQHF. In nucleotides, the CDR3 is TGTGCCAGTAGTATTGAGCAGGGGTATCAGCCCCAGCATTTT.

The DNA for the CDR3 is TGTGCCAGCAGTTACGGTTCCCCGGGACAGGGATACGAGCAGTACTTC. It yields the protein CASSYGSPGQGYEQYF. The chain has TRBV6-5 and TRBJ2-7; 9 bases agree with TRBD1. The CDR3 runs 16 residues. V lost 2 bases, J lost 4 bases, and 9 bases stayed unmatched. Per the germline V gene, CDR1 is MNHEY and CDR2 is SVGAGI.

Here the CDR3 DNA reads TGTGCCAGCAGTTTTGGCGCGGAGGGGGCCCAAGACATTCAGTACTTC. Its translation: CASSFGAEGAQDIQYF. The chain carries TRBV28 and TRBJ2-4; TRBD1 is a possible D gene (7 bases). V was trimmed by 3 bases and J by 8 bases, leaving 20 bases between them. Germline CDR1 reads MDHEN; CDR2 reads SYDVKM. The CDR3 totals 16 residues.

The CDR3 is CASSQDREAVSSTDTQYF. The CDR3 bases are TGTGCCAGCAGCCAGGACAGGGAAGCGGTCTCTAGCACAGATACGCAGTATTTT. V and J are TRBV7-2 and TRBJ2-3, with 8 bases fitting TRBD1. CDR1 and CDR2 (germline): SGHTA, FQGNSA. The CDR3 loop spans 18 amino acids. V shed 5 bases and J 0 bases; nucleotides not matched to a gene: 13.

The chain links TRBV5-1 to TRBJ2-5; tentatively, D is TRBD1 (5 bases). V was cut by 1 base and J by 4 bases, with 14 bases left in between. Germline lookup yields CDR1 SGHRS and CDR2 YFSETQ. The CDR3 has 15 amino acids. The CDR3 region is CASSLSQGLGETQYF. The CDR3 DNA is TGCGCCAGCAGCTTGAGCCAGGGATTGGGAGAGACCCAGTACTTC.

This sequence joins TRBV5-5 and TRBJ1-4; D is possibly TRBD1 (6 bases). Looked up from germline, CDR1 is SGHKS and CDR2 is YYEKEE (reference sequence). The V gene lost 0 bases and the J gene lost 8 bases, with 11 bases spanning the gap. The CDR3 runs 14 residues. The DNA for the CDR3 is TGTGCCAGCAGCTTGGGGGACATCGGCGAAAAACTGTTTTTT. Protein: CASSLGDIGEKLFF.

The rearrangement joins TRBV3-1 (or the pseudogene TRBV3-2) to TRBJ1-6; 7 bases fit TRBD1. This CDR3 region has 14 residues. The germline V gene has CDR1 LGHDT and CDR2 YNNKEL (reference sequence). V lost 8 bases and J lost 6; bases outside the gene matches: 7. This chain's CDR3 is CASRYGTANSPLHF. The CDR3 nucleotides are TGTGCCAGCCGATACGGGACAGCTAATTCACCCCTCCACTTT.

This clone was observed a few times. CDR3 DNA: TGTGCCAGCAGTGAAGGGGGGGGGAGAACTGAAGCTTTCTTT. As protein: CASSEGGGRTEAFF. The chain uses TRBV6-1 and TRBJ1-1; possibly TRBD1 for D (5 bases). The germline CDR1 and CDR2 sequences are MNHNS and SASEGT. The CDR3 extends over 14 amino acids. Trimming took off 1 base at V and 5 bases at J, with 11 bases between the two ends.

The rearrangement links TRBV7-9 to TRBJ1-2; 8 bases fit TRBD1. The CDR3 is 14 residues long. V lost 4 bases, J lost 9 bases, and 10 bases stayed unmatched. Germline loops: CDR1 SEHNR, CDR2 FQNEAQ (reference sequence). CDR3 residues: CASSSTTGGSRYTF. The CDR3 DNA reads TGTGCCAGCAGCTCTACCACAGGGGGGAGTCGCTACACCTTC.

The chain uses TRBV6-2 or TRBV6-3 and TRBJ2-3; TRBD1 is a possible D gene (7 bases). Trimming cost V 3 bases and J 8 bases, with 18 bases left between them. The CDR3 length is 15 residues. The germline CDR1 and CDR2 sequences are MNHEY and SVGEGT. CDR3 in amino acids: CASSYGGGAEGTQYF. In DNA, the CDR3 is TGTGCCAGCAGTTATGGAGGGGGCGCGGAGGGTACGCAGTATTTT.

The chain combines TRBV6-5 with TRBJ1-5; a weak D match, TRBD1 (5 bases). Germline assignment: CDR1 MNHEY and CDR2 SVGAGI. V was clipped by 6 bases and J by 1 base, with 13 bases between them. The CDR3 length is 15 residues. This chain's CDR3 is CASRLGGLSNQPQHF. The CDR3 DNA reads as TGTGCCAGCAGGTTGGGGGGATTAAGCAATCAGCCCCAGCATTTT.

This clone was seen only once. The chain links TRBV7-2 to TRBJ2-5; TRBD1 matches at 8 bases. CDR1 SGHTA and CDR2 FQGNSA come from the germline V gene. After removal of 6 bases from V and 1 base from J, the junction contained 10 bases not matched to a gene. The CDR3 totals 16 residues. CDR3 coding DNA: TGTGCCAGCAGGCCCCCGACCGGGACAGGCCAAGAGACCCAGTACTTC. Translated, it gives CASRPPTGTGQETQYF.

This clone was counted once. J is TRBJ2-1 and V is TRBV2; 8 bases are shared with TRBD1. CDR3 size: 15 residues. The germline V gene encodes CDR1 SNHLY and CDR2 FYNNEI. The V and J ends lost 6 bases and 1 base, in that order; junction bases with no gene match: 5. The CDR3 sequence is CASSLGQGSYNEQFF. The CDR3, as DNA: TGTGCCAGCAGCCTCGGACAGGGTTCCTACAATGAGCAGTTCTTC.

This chain joins TRBV5-6 and TRBJ2-5, with 8 nucleotides matching TRBD1. This CDR3 region has 15 residues. Germline CDR1 reads SGHDT; CDR2 reads YYEEEE. Losses at the gene ends were 1 base for V and 3 bases for J; bases not matched to a gene: 5. For the CDR3, the DNA is TGTGCCAGCAGCTTGTTCGTGACAGGGGAAGAGACCCAGTACTTC. Translating gives CASSLFVTGEETQYF.

In nucleotides, the CDR3 is TGTGCCAGCAGCTTACTCGGGACAGGCTCCTACAATGAGCAGTTCTTC. It translates to CASSLLGTGSYNEQFF. The gene calls are TRBV11-1 and TRBJ2-1, with 8 bases lining up with TRBD1. CDR3 size: 16 residues. The V and J ends lost 2 bases and 0 bases, in that order; junction bases with no gene match: 3. The germline CDR1 and CDR2 sequences are SGHAT and FQDESV (reference sequence).

The J gene is TRBJ1-4, the V gene TRBV30; 10 bases fit TRBD1. The J segment lost 8 bases and the V segment lost 2 bases, leaving 14 bases of the junction unmatched. The CDR3 loop spans 17 amino acids. The germline V gene encodes CDR1 GTSNPN and CDR2 SVGIG (reference sequence). The CDR3 DNA is TGTGCCTGGAGTCCATCGACAGGGGGCGCACGGTACGAAAAACTGTTTTTT. Protein: CAWSPSTGGARYEKLFF.

The V gene is TRBV7-2, the J gene TRBJ1-6, with D possibly being TRBD1 (6 bases). This CDR3 is 13 amino acids long. Germline loops: CDR1 SGHTA, CDR2 FQGNSA. Trimming left V 6 bases short and J 9 bases short, with 12 bases between. CDR3 amino acids: CASRDSAASPLHF. CDR3 nucleotides: TGTGCCAGCAGGGACAGTGCGGCTTCACCCCTCCACTTT.

J is TRBJ2-7 and V is TRBV2, with D perhaps TRBD2 (5 bases). Germline assignment: CDR1 SNHLY and CDR2 FYNNEI. The CDR3 runs 13 residues. Trimming pared 8 bases from V and 2 bases from J, leaving 13 bases between. The chain's CDR3 is CASGQRGTYEQYF. The CDR3 DNA follows: TGTGCCAGCGGGCAACGGGGAACCTACGAGCAGTACTTC.

Remarks on this clone: Relative to the germline gene, one junction end is altered; a read error may explain this. The J gene is TRBJ1-3, the V gene TRBV19, with 7 nucleotides matching TRBD1. CDR1 is LNHDA, CDR2 SQIVND, per germline (reference sequence). The CDR3 runs to 16 residues. CDR3 region: CASSTGQANSGNTIYF. Here the CDR3 DNA reads TGTGCCAGTAGTACCGGACAGGCAAACTCTGGGAACACCATATATTTT.

V usage is TRBV19 and J usage is TRBJ1-6; 10 bases align to TRBD1. There are 16 residues in the CDR3. The V segment lost 8 bases and the J segment 1 base; nucleotides outside the gene matches: 5. Per the germline V gene, CDR1 is LNHDA and CDR2 is SQIVND (reference sequence). The CDR3 sequence is CASSGQGKSYNSPLHF. The CDR3 region has the DNA TGTGCCAGTTCGGGACAGGGGAAGTCCTATAATTCACCCCTCCACTTT.

The rearrangement joins TRBV3-1 (or the pseudogene TRBV3-2) to TRBJ2-3; the D gene is possibly TRBD2 (6 bases). Trimming pared 4 bases from V and 6 bases from J, leaving 11 bases between. The CDR3 is made up of 13 amino acids. Germline V gene data show CDR1 as LGHDT and CDR2 as YNNKEL (reference sequence). The CDR3 nucleotides read TGTGCCAGCAGCCTAGGGACTTGGGATACGCAGTATTTT. It codes for CASSLGTWDTQYF.

The chain links TRBV28 to TRBJ2-1, with D possibly being TRBD1 (5 bases). CDR1 and CDR2 from the germline V gene are MDHEN and SYDVKM. V lost 6 bases to trimming and J lost 2 bases, with 14 bases between them. The CDR3 has 15 residues. The CDR3 nucleotides are TGTGCCAGCAGCCCAGGGTGGACCGCCTACAATGAGCAGTTCTTC. It encodes CASSPGWTAYNEQFF.

The V gene is TRBV7-6, the J gene TRBJ2-3; TRBD1 matches 8 bases. CDR3 length: 17 amino acids. Germline-derived CDR1 and CDR2 are SGHVS and FNYEAQ. Trimming cost V 0 bases and J 0 bases; bases outside gene matches: 5. The CDR3 loop reads CASSLAQGAFSTDTQYF. The CDR3 nucleotides read TGTGCCAGCAGCTTAGCGCAGGGGGCCTTCAGCACAGATACGCAGTATTTT.

The V call is TRBV7-3, the J call TRBJ2-5, with D tentatively TRBD2 (6 bases). Trimming cost V 3 bases and J 5 bases, with 16 bases left between them. Germline lookup yields CDR1 SGHTA and CDR2 FQGTGA. The CDR3 sequence is 15 residues long. CDR3 loop: CASSFRATGVETQYF. The CDR3 nucleotides read TGTGCCAGCAGCTTCCGGGCGACGGGGGTCGAGACCCAGTACTTC.